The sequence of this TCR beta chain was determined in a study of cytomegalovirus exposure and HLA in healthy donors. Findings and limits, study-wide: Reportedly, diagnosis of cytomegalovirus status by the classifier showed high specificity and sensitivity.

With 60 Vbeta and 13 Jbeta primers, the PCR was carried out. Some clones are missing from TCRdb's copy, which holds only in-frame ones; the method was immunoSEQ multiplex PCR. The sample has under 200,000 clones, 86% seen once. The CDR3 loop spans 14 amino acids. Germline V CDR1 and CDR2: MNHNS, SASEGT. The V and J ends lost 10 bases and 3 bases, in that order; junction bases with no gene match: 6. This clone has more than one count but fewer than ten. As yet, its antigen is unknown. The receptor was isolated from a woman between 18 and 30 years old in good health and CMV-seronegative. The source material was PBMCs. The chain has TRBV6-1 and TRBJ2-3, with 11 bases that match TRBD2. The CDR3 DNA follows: TGTGCCATCCTAACTAGCGGGGGAACAGATACGCAGTATTTT. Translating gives CAILTSGGTDTQYF.